This TCR beta chain was retrieved from a study of regulatory T cells in long-lasting Graves disease. This clonotype was counted between two and nine times. Construction of TCR beta libraries relied on iRepertoire HTBI primers and on Arm-PCR targeting CDR3 regions. TCRdb fed the multiplex PCR reads into MiXCR, producing one record per CDR3 protein. The sample lists some 410,000 distinct CDR3 sequences, about 17% seen once, with roughly a tenth in the top ten. This CDR3 is 16 amino acids long. V dropped 2 bases and J dropped 5 bases, with 17 bases sitting between them. The germline gives CDR1 SGHRS, CDR2 YFSETQ. Time point given: newly diagnosed GD, antithyroid drugs for less than 3 months. Extracted PBMC RNA gave rise to the TCR library. The data were also submitted as part of a second study, on T cells in Graves' hyperthyroidism and ophthalmopathy.

The sample was peripheral blood mononuclear cells (PBMCs), taken at new diagnosis, from a patient treated with antithyroid drugs. The rearrangement joins TRBV5-1 to TRBJ1-3; D is undetermined. This TCR came from a woman aged 30 to 39 with Graves disease. CDR3 coding DNA: TGCGCCAGCAGCTTCTTTGGGAACACCGAGAGAAACACCATATATTTT. This codes for CASSFFGNTERNTIYF.